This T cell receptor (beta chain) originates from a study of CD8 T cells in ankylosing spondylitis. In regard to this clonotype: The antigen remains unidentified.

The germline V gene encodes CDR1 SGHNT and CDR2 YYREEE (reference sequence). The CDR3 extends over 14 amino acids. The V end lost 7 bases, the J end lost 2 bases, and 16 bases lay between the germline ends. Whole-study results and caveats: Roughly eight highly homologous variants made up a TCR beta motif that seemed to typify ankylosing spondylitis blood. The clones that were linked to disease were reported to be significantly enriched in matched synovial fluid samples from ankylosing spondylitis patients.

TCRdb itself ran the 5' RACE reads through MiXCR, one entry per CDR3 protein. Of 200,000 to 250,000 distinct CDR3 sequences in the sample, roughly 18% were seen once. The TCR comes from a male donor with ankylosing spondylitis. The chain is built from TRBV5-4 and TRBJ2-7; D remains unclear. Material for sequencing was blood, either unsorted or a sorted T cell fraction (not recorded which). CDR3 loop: CASGLKHNPYEQYF. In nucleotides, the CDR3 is TGTGCCAGCGGCCTAAAGCACAATCCCTACGAGCAGTACTTC.